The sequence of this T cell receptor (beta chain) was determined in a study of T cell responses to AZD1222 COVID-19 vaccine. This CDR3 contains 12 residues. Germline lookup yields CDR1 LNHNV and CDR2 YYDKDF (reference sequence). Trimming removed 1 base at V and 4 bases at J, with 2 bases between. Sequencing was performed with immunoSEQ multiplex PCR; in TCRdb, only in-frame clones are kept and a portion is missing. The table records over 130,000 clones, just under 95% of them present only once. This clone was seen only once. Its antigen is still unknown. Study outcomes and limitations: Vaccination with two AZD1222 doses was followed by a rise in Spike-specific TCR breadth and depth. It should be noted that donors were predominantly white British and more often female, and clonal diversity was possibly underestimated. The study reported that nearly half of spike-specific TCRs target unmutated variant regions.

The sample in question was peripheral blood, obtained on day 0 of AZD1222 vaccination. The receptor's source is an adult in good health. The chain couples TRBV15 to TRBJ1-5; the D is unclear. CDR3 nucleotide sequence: TGTGCCACCAGCAGAGGTAATCAGCCCCAGCATTTT. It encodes CATSRGNQPQHF.